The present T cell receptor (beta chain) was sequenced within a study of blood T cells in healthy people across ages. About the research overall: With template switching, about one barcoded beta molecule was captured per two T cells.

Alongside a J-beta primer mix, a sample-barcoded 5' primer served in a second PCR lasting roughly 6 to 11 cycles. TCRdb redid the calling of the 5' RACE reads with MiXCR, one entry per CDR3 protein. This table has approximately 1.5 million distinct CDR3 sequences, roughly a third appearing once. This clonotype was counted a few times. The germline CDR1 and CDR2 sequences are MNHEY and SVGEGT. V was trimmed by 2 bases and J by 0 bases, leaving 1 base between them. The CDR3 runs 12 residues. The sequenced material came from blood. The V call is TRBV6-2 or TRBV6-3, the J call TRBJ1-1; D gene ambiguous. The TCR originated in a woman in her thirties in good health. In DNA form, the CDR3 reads TGTGCCAGCAGTTACCTGAACACTGAAGCTTTCTTT. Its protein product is CASSYLNTEAFF.